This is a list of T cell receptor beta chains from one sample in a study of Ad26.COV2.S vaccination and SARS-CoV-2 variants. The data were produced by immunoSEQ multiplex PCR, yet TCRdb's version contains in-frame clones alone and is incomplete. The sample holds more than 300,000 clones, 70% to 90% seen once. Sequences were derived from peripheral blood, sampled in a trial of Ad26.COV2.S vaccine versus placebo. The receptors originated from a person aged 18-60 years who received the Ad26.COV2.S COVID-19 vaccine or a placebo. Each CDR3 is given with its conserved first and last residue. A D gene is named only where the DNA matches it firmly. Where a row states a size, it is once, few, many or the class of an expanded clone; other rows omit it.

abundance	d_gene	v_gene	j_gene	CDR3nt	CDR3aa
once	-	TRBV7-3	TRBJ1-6	TGTGCCAGCAGCGCCCAGGGGCCCCTTAATTCACCCCTCCACTTT	CASSAQGPLNSPLHF
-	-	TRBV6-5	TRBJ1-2	TGTGCCAGCAGCACGCGACAGCCAAGCTATGGCTACACCTTC	CASSTRQPSYGYTF
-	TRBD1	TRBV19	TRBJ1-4	TGTGCCAGTAAGGGCCAGACAGGGGGACGAAATGAAAAACTGTTTTTT	CASKGQTGGRNEKLFF
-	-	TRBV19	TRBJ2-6	TGTGCCAGTAGTTCGGAGGGAAACTCTGGGGCCAACGTCCTGACTTTC	CASSSEGNSGANVLTF
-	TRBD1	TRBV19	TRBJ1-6	TGTGCCAGTAGTACCCGGGACAGGGGGCGAGGATCACCCCTCCACTTT	CASSTRDRGRGSPLHF
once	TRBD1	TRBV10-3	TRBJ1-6	TGTGCCATCATGGCCGGGACAGAAAATTATAATTCACCCCTCCACTTT	CAIMAGTENYNSPLHF
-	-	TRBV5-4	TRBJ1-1	TGTGCCAGCAGCGTCGACAGATCCACTGAAGCTTTCTTT	CASSVDRSTEAFF
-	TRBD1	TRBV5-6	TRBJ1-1	TGTGCCAGCAGCTGGACGACAGGGGGAAGTATGAACACTGAAGCTTTCTTT	CASSWTTGGSMNTEAFF
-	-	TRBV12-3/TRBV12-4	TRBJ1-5	TGTGCCAGCAGCACCTACCCGACAGGGCCCCAGCATTTT	CASSTYPTGPQHF
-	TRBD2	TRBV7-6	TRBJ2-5	TGTGCCAGCAGCTTAGTTACTAGCGGGTTGAGAGAGACCCAGTACTTC	CASSLVTSGLRETQYF
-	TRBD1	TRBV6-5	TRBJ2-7	TGTGCCAGCAGTTACGGGGACAGGGGTGGCGAGCAGTACTTC	CASSYGDRGGEQYF
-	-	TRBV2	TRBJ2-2	TGTGCCAGCAAACGAATAGCGGCTAACACCGGGGAGCTGTTTTTT	CASKRIAANTGELFF
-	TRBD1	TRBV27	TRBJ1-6	TGTGCCAGCAGTTTAAAACCCGGGACAGGGAAGGGACCCCTCCACTTT	CASSLKPGTGKGPLHF
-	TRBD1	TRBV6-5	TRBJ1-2	TGTGCCAGCAGTTCACAGGGGGCTGATGGCTACACCTTC	CASSSQGADGYTF
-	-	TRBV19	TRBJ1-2	TGTGTCACTTCGGCGGGGGGGAATTATGGCTACACCTTC	CVTSAGGNYGYTF
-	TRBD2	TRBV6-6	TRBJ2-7	TGTGCCAGCTCCTGGGAGGGGGAGCAGTACTTC	CASSWEGEQYF
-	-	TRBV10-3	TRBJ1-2	TGTGCCATCAGTGAAGTGAGCGTAGGCTATGGCTACACCTTC	CAISEVSVGYGYTF
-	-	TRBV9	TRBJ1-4	TGTGCCAGCAGCGACAGGACAGATAATGAAAAACTGTTTTTT	CASSDRTDNEKLFF
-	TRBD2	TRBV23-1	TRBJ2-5	TGCGCCAGCAGTCAATGTGGAGCGGGAGCGGTTTCCGGAGAGACCCAGTACTTC	CASSQCGAGAVSGETQYF
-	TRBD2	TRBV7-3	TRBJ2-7	TGTGCCAGCAGCCCGATGACTAGCGGGGTTAGCTCCTACGAGCAGTACTTC	CASSPMTSGVSSYEQYF
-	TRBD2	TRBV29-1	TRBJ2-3	TGCAGCGTTGATGGACTAGCGGGGGGGACAGATACGCAGTATTTT	CSVDGLAGGTDTQYF
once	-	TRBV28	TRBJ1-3	TGTGCCAGCACCGTGGGGAATTCGGGAAACACCATATATTTT	CASTVGNSGNTIYF
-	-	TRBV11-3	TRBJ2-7	TGTGCCAGCAGCCCTTTGGGCTCCTACGAGCAGTACTTC	CASSPLGSYEQYF
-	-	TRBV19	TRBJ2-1	TGTGCCAGTACGCCGCAGGGCCCTTACAATGAGCAGTTCTTC	CASTPQGPYNEQFF
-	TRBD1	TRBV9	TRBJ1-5	TGTGCCAGCAGCACAGGGGGCAATCAGCCCCAGCATTTT	CASSTGGNQPQHF
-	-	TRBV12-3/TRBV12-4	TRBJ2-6	TGTGCCAGCAGTTTTTCCGGGGCCAACGTCCTGACTTTC	CASSFSGANVLTF
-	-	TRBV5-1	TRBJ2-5	TGCGCCAGCAGCCCCGACTCGTGGGAGACCCAGTACTTC	CASSPDSWETQYF
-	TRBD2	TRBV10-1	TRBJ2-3	TGCGCCAGCAGTGACGGAGTGGTGGCGGGGGGCACAGATACGCAGTATTTT	CASSDGVVAGGTDTQYF
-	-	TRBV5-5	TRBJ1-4	TGTGCCAGCAGCTTGCGGGGGACCGGTTTTTCGGCAACTAATGAAAAACTGTTTTTT	CASSLRGTGFSATNEKLFF
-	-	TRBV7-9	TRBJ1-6	TGTGCCAGCAGCCAGATGCAGGTCTCCTATAATTCACCCCTCCACTTT	CASSQMQVSYNSPLHF
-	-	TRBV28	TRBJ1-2	TGTGCCAGCAGTTTGCAGGGCGAGACCCTCGGCTACACCTTC	CASSLQGETLGYTF
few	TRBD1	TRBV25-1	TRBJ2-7	TGTGCCAGCAGGGACAGGGGTTCCTACGAGCAGTACTTC	CASRDRGSYEQYF
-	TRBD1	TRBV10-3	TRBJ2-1	TGTGCCATCAGTGAGCCGGGACAGGGTTACTATGAGCAGTTCTTC	CAISEPGQGYYEQFF
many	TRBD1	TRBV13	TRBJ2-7	TGTGCCAGCAGCCCCGGGACAGGACTTATAGGCGCCCCCGAGCAGTACTTC	CASSPGTGLIGAPEQYF
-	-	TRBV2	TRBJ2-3	TGTGCCAGCAGTGAACCGCCGGACAGCTTCACAGATACGCAGTATTTT	CASSEPPDSFTDTQYF
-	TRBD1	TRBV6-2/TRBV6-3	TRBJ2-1	TGTGCCAGCAGCGACGGACAGGGTATTGGCAATGAGCAGTTCTTC	CASSDGQGIGNEQFF
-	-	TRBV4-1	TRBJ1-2	TGCGCCAGCACCCAACGGGAGGACCAGAACTATGGCTACACCTTC	CASTQREDQNYGYTF
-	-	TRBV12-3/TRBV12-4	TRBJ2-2	TGTGCCAGCTCGACAGGGAACACCGGGGAGCTGTTTTTT	CASSTGNTGELFF
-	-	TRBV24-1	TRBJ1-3	TGTGCCACCAGTGCCGGCGGGTACTCTGGAAACACCATATATTTT	CATSAGGYSGNTIYF
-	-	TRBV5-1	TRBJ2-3	TGCGCCAGCAGCTTGGTTTCCCCGGGCACAGATACGCAGTATTTT	CASSLVSPGTDTQYF
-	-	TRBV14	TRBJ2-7	TGTGCCAGCAGCCGTTCGCAGGGGTACTACGAGCAGTACTTC	CASSRSQGYYEQYF
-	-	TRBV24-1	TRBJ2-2	TGTGCCACCAGTGATCCTGACAGTTTCACCGGGGAGCTGTTTTTT	CATSDPDSFTGELFF
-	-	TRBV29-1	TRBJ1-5	TGCAGCGTTGTAGGGGATAGCAATCAGCCCCAGCATTTT	CSVVGDSNQPQHF
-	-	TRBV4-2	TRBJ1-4	TGTGCCAGCAGCCAAGACCCGGGCATTAATGAAAAACTGTTTTTT	CASSQDPGINEKLFF
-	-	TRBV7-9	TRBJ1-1	TGTGCCAGCAGCTTAGCTCCCTACGGTGAAGCTTTCTTT	CASSLAPYGEAFF
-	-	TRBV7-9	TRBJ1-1	TGTGCCAGCAGTTTTGAAGGGAACACTGAAGCTTTCTTT	CASSFEGNTEAFF
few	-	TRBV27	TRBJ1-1	TGTGCCAGCAGCGAGAAGAACACTGAAGCTTTCTTT	CASSEKNTEAFF
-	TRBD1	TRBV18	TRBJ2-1	TGTGCCAGCTCACCACCGCGTGGGACAGGGGAGCTGGATGAGCAGTTCTTC	CASSPPRGTGELDEQFF
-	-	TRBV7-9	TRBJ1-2	TGTGCCAGCAGCCCCCATGGTAGCCATGGCTACACCTTC	CASSPHGSHGYTF
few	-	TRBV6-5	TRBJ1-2	TGTGCCAGCAGTTACAGGCAACCTCTTCGAGACTATGGCTACACCTTC	CASSYRQPLRDYGYTF
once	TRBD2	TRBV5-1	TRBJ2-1	TGCGCCAGCAGCTCGCGGGGGACTCTCTCCTACAATGAGCAGTTCTTC	CASSSRGTLSYNEQFF
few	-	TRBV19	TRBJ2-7	TGTGCCAGTAGTATGGACAGGGAGGGCCGCTACGAGCAGTACTTC	CASSMDREGRYEQYF
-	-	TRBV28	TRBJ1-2	TGTGCCAGCAGTCCCTCAATGGACAGAGTTTACTATGGCTACACCTTC	CASSPSMDRVYYGYTF
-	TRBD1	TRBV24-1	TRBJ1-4	TGTGCCACCAGTGACCCGGGACAGGGTAACGAAAAACTGTTTTTT	CATSDPGQGNEKLFF
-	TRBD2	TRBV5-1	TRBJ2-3	TGCGCCAGCAGCTTGGGATTGAGCGGGGGTGAGGATACGCAGTATTTT	CASSLGLSGGEDTQYF